These 20 T cell receptor beta chains were all obtained from the same sample, sequenced in a study of human T cells and chemical hapten exposure. TCRdb recomputed calls from the RACE reads with MiXCR, one row per CDR3 protein. The sample carries 35,000 to 50,000 distinct CDR3 sequences, 4.3% recorded once. Indicated time point: healthy volunteer bleed at 2 weeks. Extraction of total RNA was performed on unfractionated whole blood. Sequenced material: whole blood. The receptors derive from a female donor in good health. Some clones in this sample may be carry-over from other donors' samples.

This clonotype has ten or more counts. The CDR3 region is CASSYGTAYGYTF. The CDR3 region has the DNA TGTGCCAGCAGTTACGGGACGGCCTATGGCTACACCTTC. The V and J genes are TRBV25-1 and TRBJ1-2; a weak D match, TRBD1 (5 bases). V was shortened by 5 bases and J by 4 bases, with 11 bases between the two germline ends. The CDR3 contains 13 residues. CDR1 and CDR2 from the germline V gene are MGHDK and SYGVNS.

The sample holds many counts of this clonotype. The rearrangement uses TRBV5-1 and TRBJ2-7; possibly TRBD2 for D (6 bases). Germline V CDR1 and CDR2: SGHRS, YFSETQ. CDR3 size: 14 residues. Trimming cost V 2 bases and J 5 bases, with 14 bases left between them. The CDR3 loop is CASSFRGVVDEQYF. The CDR3 bases are TGCGCCAGCAGCTTTCGCGGGGTAGTCGACGAGCAGTACTTC.

Ten or more counts support this clonotype. Here the CDR3 reads CASSGGAGRGTEAFF. Here the CDR3 DNA reads TGTGCCAGCAGCGGAGGGGCAGGGAGAGGGACTGAAGCTTTCTTT. The rearrangement uses TRBV5-4 and TRBJ1-1, with D maybe TRBD1 (5 bases). V dropped 4 bases and J dropped 5 bases, with 18 bases sitting between them. Germline V lookup: CDR1 SGHNT, CDR2 YYREEE (reference sequence). The CDR3 extends over 15 amino acids.

This clonotype was found many times. V gene TRBV20-1 combines with J gene TRBJ2-2; D is undetermined. The length of the CDR3 is 17 residues. V was pared by 0 bases and J by 1 base, with 15 bases between. Looked up from germline, CDR1 is DFQATT and CDR2 is SNEGSKA (reference sequence). DNA of the CDR3: TGCAGTGCTAGAGACCCCGGGCCCAAACTGAACACCGGGGAGCTGTTTTTT. Translation: CSARDPGPKLNTGELFF.

In this sample, this clonotype turned up many times. The CDR3 here is CASTDGFQPQHF. CDR3 nucleotide sequence: TGTGCCAGTACGGACGGGTTCCAGCCCCAGCATTTT. J is TRBJ1-5 and V is TRBV6-2 or TRBV6-3; no definite D call. The CDR3 loop spans 12 amino acids. Germline V gives CDR1 MNHEY, CDR2 SVGEGT. The V end lost 9 bases, the J end lost 7 bases, and 13 bases lay between the germline ends.

This clonotype was seen many times. V usage is TRBV4-2 and J usage is TRBJ2-3, with 13 bases that match TRBD2. V shed 2 bases, J shed 0 bases, and the junction held 8 bases outside the gene matches. CDR1 LGHNA and CDR2 YNFKEQ come from the germline V gene. The CDR3 extends over 19 amino acids. CDR3 sequence: CASSQLTSGGLRSTDTQYF. CDR3 coding DNA: TGTGCCAGCAGCCAACTGACTAGCGGGGGGCTACGAAGCACAGATACGCAGTATTTT.

This clonotype was counted ten times or more. This chain connects TRBV6-1 to TRBJ2-3, with a tentative D call TRBD1 (6 bases). This CDR3 has 15 amino acids. CDR1 MNHNS and CDR2 SASEGT come from the germline V gene. V was trimmed by 1 base and J by 1 base, leaving 9 bases between them. The CDR3 bases are TGTGCCAGCAGTGAAGGGGACATTGGCACAGATACGCAGTATTTT. The encoded protein is CASSEGDIGTDTQYF.

In this sample, this clonotype turned up many times. The chain couples TRBV7-8 to TRBJ2-7; 9 bases fit TRBD1. The V and J ends lost 6 bases and 3 bases, in that order; junction bases with no gene match: 6. The V gene's germline CDR1 is SGHVS and CDR2 FQNEAQ. The CDR3 length is 14 residues. CDR3 sequence (DNA): TGTGCCAGCAGGGACAGGGGCGGACTCTACGAGCAGTACTTC. Translation: CASRDRGGLYEQYF.

This clonotype was counted at least ten times. V and J are TRBV10-3 and TRBJ1-5; D possibly corresponds to TRBD1 (5 bases). The CDR3 totals 14 residues. Germline V gene sequence: CDR1 ENHRY, CDR2 SYGVKD. V shed 8 bases and J shed 4 bases, with 15 bases lying between them. The CDR3: CAIGGGQRNQPQHF. The CDR3 nucleotides read TGTGCCATCGGGGGGGGTCAGCGGAATCAGCCCCAGCATTTT.

Many counts were recorded for this clonotype. J is TRBJ2-3 and V is TRBV7-6; TRBD1 might be the D (7 bases). In germline, CDR1 is SGHVS, CDR2 FNYEAQ. CDR3 length: 20 amino acids. The germline V and J ends were trimmed by 5 bases and 3 bases, with 30 bases remaining between them. The CDR3 is CASSKRQGYSTLTRTDTQYF. The CDR3 nucleotides read TGTGCCAGCAGCAAAAGACAGGGATATTCAACCTTGACTAGAACAGATACGCAGTATTTT.

Ten or more counts support this clonotype. The rearrangement uses TRBV12-3 or TRBV12-4 and TRBJ2-2; weak D call: TRBD2 (5 bases). This CDR3 region has 16 residues. The V gene lost 3 bases and the J gene lost 0 bases, with 11 bases spanning the gap. The DNA of the CDR3 is TGTGCCAGCAGTTTGAGGGTTCGGCCGAACACCGGGGAGCTGTTTTTT. It specifies CASSLRVRPNTGELFF.

The chain is built from TRBV28 and TRBJ1-2; D possibly corresponds to TRBD1 (5 bases). Trimming took off 6 bases at V and 3 bases at J, with 17 bases between the two ends. Per the germline V gene, CDR1 is MDHEN and CDR2 is SYDVKM. The CDR3 has 15 amino acids. CDR3 sequence: CASSPAGGGYYGYTF. The CDR3, as DNA: TGTGCCAGCAGCCCTGCGGGGGGGGGATACTATGGCTACACCTTC.

This clonotype was seen at least ten times. CDR3 DNA sequence: TGCAGTGCTAGGATGGGGGCAAGTGAGCAGTTCTTC. Residues: CSARMGASEQFF. The V call is TRBV20-1, the J call TRBJ2-1; possible D gene TRBD1, 6 bases. Trimming took off 3 bases at V and 9 bases at J, with 12 bases between the two ends. Germline CDR1 DFQATT, CDR2 SNEGSKA (reference sequence). The CDR3 has 12 amino acids.

The table lists this clonotype with many counts. This sequence joins TRBV27 and TRBJ1-1; D uncertain. V gave up 3 bases and J gave up 1 base, with 12 bases separating them. This CDR3 has 15 residues. The germline V gene encodes CDR1 MNHEY and CDR2 SMNVEV (reference sequence). The CDR3 DNA reads as TGTGCCAGCAGTTTGGTGGAGGTACGGAACACTGAAGCTTTCTTT. It specifies CASSLVEVRNTEAFF.

This clonotype showed up many times. A junction boundary mismatches the germline segment, possibly from a read error. This chain uses TRBV7-3 with TRBJ2-1; tentatively, D is TRBD1 (6 bases). Germline assignment: CDR1 SGHTA and CDR2 FQGTGA. The CDR3 has 15 residues. CDR3 loop: CASSLTDTGIGEQFF. CDR3 nucleotide sequence: TGTGCCAGCAGCCTAACCGACACAGGGATTGGTGAGCAGTTCTTC.

This clonotype was seen many times. The chain uses TRBV2 and TRBJ1-1, with D unresolved. The CDR3 covers 13 residues. The V end lost 8 bases, the J end lost 1 base, and 11 bases lay between the germline ends. Germline CDR1 SNHLY, CDR2 FYNNEI. The CDR3 here is CASSGEANTEAFF. CDR3 DNA sequence: TGTGCCAGCTCCGGGGAAGCGAACACTGAAGCTTTCTTT.

This clonotype appeared many times. The chain couples TRBV11-2 to TRBJ1-4; the D is unclear. V was clipped by 3 bases and J by 4 bases, with 6 bases between them. The germline V gene has CDR1 SGHAT and CDR2 FQNNGV. The CDR3 runs to 13 residues. The CDR3 here is CASSLDVNEKLFF. CDR3 nucleotide sequence: TGTGCCAGCAGCTTGGATGTTAATGAAAAACTGTTTTTT.

Within the sample, this clonotype is medium-sized. The chain recombines TRBV3-1 with TRBJ1-4, with a possible D match to TRBD1 (5 bases). The V and J ends lost 1 base and 5 bases respectively, with 14 bases between them. Germline V gene data show CDR1 as LGHDT and CDR2 as YNNKEL (reference sequence). This CDR3 has 16 residues. The CDR3 reads CASSQAYGTGNEKLFF. The CDR3 region has the DNA TGTGCCAGCAGCCAAGCTTACGGGACGGGAAATGAAAAACTGTTTTTT.

This clonotype was found a few times. A much larger clonotype is one base distant, so this may be a read error. The DNA for the CDR3 is TGTGCCAGCAGCCAAGGGCTAGCGGGGGCTTGCTACGAGCAGTACTTC. Amino acid sequence: CASSQGLAGACYEQYF. The V and J genes are TRBV4-2 and TRBJ2-7; 10 bases match TRBD2. V lost 1 base to trimming and J lost 3 bases; unmatched junction nucleotides: 6. The CDR3 has 16 residues. The germline V gene encodes CDR1 LGHNA and CDR2 YNFKEQ.

This clonotype was counted many times. This chain links TRBV6-5 with TRBJ2-7, with 8 bases identical to TRBD1. This CDR3 comprises 15 residues. Per germline, CDR1 MNHEY and CDR2 SVGAGI. Unmatched junction bases numbered 14, after V lost 7 bases and J lost 6 bases. The CDR3 is CASTTRGRGLVEQYF. The CDR3 nucleotides read TGTGCCAGCACGACACGGGGCAGGGGGCTAGTCGAGCAGTACTTC.